Listed below are T cell receptor beta chains from one sample, sequenced in a study of CD8 T cells in ankylosing spondylitis. TCRdb analysed the 5' RACE reads with MiXCR anew, one entry per CDR3 protein. This table has 130,000 to 150,000 distinct CDR3 sequences, 7% to 10% appearing once. Source material: synovial fluid, either unsorted or a sorted T cell fraction (not recorded which). The receptors here all came from a male donor with ankylosing spondylitis. The CDR3 runs from the conserved cysteine through the conserved F or W. A D gene is named only where the DNA matches it firmly. Only part of the rows carry a size: once, few, many, or a class if the clone is expanded.

CDR3 DNA: TGCGCCAGCAGCTTACTAGCGGGGGCGAACACCGGGGAGCTGTTTTTT
CDR3 protein: CASSLLAGANTGELFF
D gene: TRBD2
V gene: TRBV5-1
clone size: many
J gene: TRBJ2-2

CDR3 DNA: TGCAGTGCTAGAGTAGCGGACAGCGTCAATCAGCCCCAGCATTTT
CDR3 protein: CSARVADSVNQPQHF
D gene: .
V gene: TRBV20-1
clone size: many
J gene: TRBJ1-5

CDR3 DNA: TGCAGCGTCGATCACCGGGACGGCTTAGGCTACACCTTC
CDR3 protein: CSVDHRDGLGYTF
D gene: .
V gene: TRBV29-1
clone size: many
J gene: TRBJ1-2

CDR3 DNA: TGCGCCAGCAGCTTAACAGGGATCGGAAGCACTGAAGCTTTCTTT
CDR3 protein: CASSLTGIGSTEAFF
D gene: .
V gene: TRBV5-1
clone size: many
J gene: TRBJ1-1

CDR3 DNA: TGCGCCAGCAGCTTGGCAAGGGGGGCCAGCAACACTGAAGCTTTCTTT
CDR3 protein: CASSLARGASNTEAFF
D gene: .
V gene: TRBV5-1
clone size: few
J gene: TRBJ1-1

CDR3 DNA: TGCGCCAGCAGCCAAAGGGGGTACGAACAAGAGACCCAGTACTTC
CDR3 protein: CASSQRGYEQETQYF
D gene: .
V gene: TRBV4-1
clone size: many
J gene: TRBJ2-5

CDR3 DNA: TGTGCCAGCAGCCGACAGGGGGCGAAGTACAATGAGCAGTTCTTC
CDR3 protein: CASSRQGAKYNEQFF
D gene: TRBD1
V gene: TRBV28
clone size: many
J gene: TRBJ2-1

CDR3 DNA: TGTGCCAGCAGCTCAGGACAGGGATTAGGTGCTTTCTTT
CDR3 protein: CASSSGQGLGAFF
D gene: TRBD1
V gene: TRBV11-2
clone size: .
J gene: TRBJ1-1

CDR3 DNA: TGTGCCAGCAGGAGGACAGCAAATGAAAAACTGTTTTTT
CDR3 protein: CASRRTANEKLFF
D gene: .
V gene: TRBV28
clone size: many
J gene: TRBJ1-4

CDR3 DNA: TGTGCCAGCAGGCCGGGGGCAACTAATGAAAAACTGTTTTTT
CDR3 protein: CASRPGATNEKLFF
D gene: .
V gene: TRBV5-8
clone size: few
J gene: TRBJ1-4

CDR3 DNA: TGTGCCAGCAGTTACGGACAGGGGTGGACTGGGGCCAACGTCCTGACTTTC
CDR3 protein: CASSYGQGWTGANVLTF
D gene: TRBD1
V gene: TRBV6-5
clone size: .
J gene: TRBJ2-6

CDR3 DNA: TGCGCCAGCAGCCCCTTAGGGAGGTTGAGTGGCTACACCTTC
CDR3 protein: CASSPLGRLSGYTF
D gene: .
V gene: TRBV5-1
clone size: many
J gene: TRBJ1-2

CDR3 DNA: TGTGCCAGCAGTTTATGGGGGGCCTACGAGCAGTACTTC
CDR3 protein: CASSLWGAYEQYF
D gene: .
V gene: TRBV12-3/TRBV12-4
clone size: many
J gene: TRBJ2-7

CDR3 DNA: TGTGCCAGCAGTGGACGGGCGCACCGCACAGATACGCAGTATTTT
CDR3 protein: CASSGRAHRTDTQYF
D gene: .
V gene: TRBV6-1
clone size: many
J gene: TRBJ2-3

CDR3 DNA: TGTGCCAGTAGGCAGGATAGCGATGAGCAGTTCTTC
CDR3 protein: CASRQDSDEQFF
D gene: .
V gene: TRBV19
clone size: .
J gene: TRBJ2-1

CDR3 DNA: TGTGCCAGCTCATCGGAACAACTAGCGGGGGCCGACACAGATACGCAGTATTTT
CDR3 protein: CASSSEQLAGADTDTQYF
D gene: TRBD2
V gene: TRBV18
clone size: many
J gene: TRBJ2-3

CDR3 DNA: TGCAGTGCTAGTATCGGGATGGTCAGCCAGCCCCAGCATTTT
CDR3 protein: CSASIGMVSQPQHF
D gene: .
V gene: TRBV20-1
clone size: many
J gene: TRBJ1-5

CDR3 DNA: TGTGCCAGCAGCCTAACAGAGATCTATGGCTACACCTTC
CDR3 protein: CASSLTEIYGYTF
D gene: .
V gene: TRBV28
clone size: many
J gene: TRBJ1-2

CDR3 DNA: TGCGCCAGCAGGGGTGACAGAAATTCACCCCTCCACTTT
CDR3 protein: CASRGDRNSPLHF
D gene: .
V gene: TRBV5-1
clone size: medium-sized
J gene: TRBJ1-6

CDR3 DNA: TGTGCCAGCACCGGGACTGTCGGGATCAGAGAGCTGTTTTTT
CDR3 protein: CASTGTVGIRELFF
D gene: .
V gene: TRBV6-2/TRBV6-3
clone size: few
J gene: TRBJ2-2

CDR3 DNA: TGTGCCAGCAGCATCCAGGACGGACCCTACGAGCAGTACTTC
CDR3 protein: CASSIQDGPYEQYF
D gene: .
V gene: TRBV12-3/TRBV12-4
clone size: .
J gene: TRBJ2-7

CDR3 DNA: TGTGCCAGCAGTTACTCGCGGCTCGACAGATACAATCAGCCCCAGCATTTT
CDR3 protein: CASSYSRLDRYNQPQHF
D gene: .
V gene: TRBV6-5
clone size: .
J gene: TRBJ1-5